This passage covers 21 T cell receptor beta chains from one sample sequenced in a study of control samples from healthy donors and cancer patients. Clones were read by immunoSEQ multiplex PCR, and TCRdb kept only the in-frame ones, dropping some. The sample lists about 160,000 clones, roughly 90% seen once, with about 12% in the top ten. Sequenced input: blood. These receptors all stem from a man between 25 and 39 years old in good health.

The rearrangement links TRBV18 to TRBJ1-1, with TRBD1 as a possible D gene (6 bases). Germline CDR1 reads KGHSH; CDR2 reads LQKENI. The CDR3 spans 18 residues. V dropped 6 bases and J dropped 0 bases, with 23 bases sitting between them. The CDR3 bases are TGTGCCAGCTCCCCAAAAGTTGGGGGGGGCGTTCTGAACACTGAAGCTTTCTTT. Translating gives CASSPKVGGGVLNTEAFF. The whole variable domain, remainder taken from reference TRBV18 and TRBJ1-1, is NAGVMQNPRHLVRRRGQEARLRCSPMKGHSHVYWYRQLPEEGLKFMVYLQKENIIDESGMPKERFSAEFPKEGPSILRIQQVVRGDSAAYFCASSPKVGGGVLNTEAFFGQGTRLTVV.

This clone has more than one count but fewer than ten. The sample carries other DNA sequences with the same CDR3. V gene TRBV3-1 (or the pseudogene TRBV3-2) combines with J gene TRBJ2-3, with TRBD2 identical over 8 bases. The CDR3 sequence is 15 residues long. CDR1 is LGHDT and CDR2 is YNNKEL in the germline V gene (reference sequence). V gave up 6 bases and J gave up 3 bases; unmatched junction bases: 8. The chain's CDR3 is CASSPTGTSTDTQYF. As DNA, the CDR3 is TGTGCCAGCAGTCCCACCGGGACTAGTACAGATACGCAGTATTTT.

In this sample, this clone turned up a few times. The chain recombines TRBV7-9 with TRBJ2-3; D gene uncertain. V was pared by 3 bases and J by 6 bases, with 4 bases between. The CDR3 contains 11 residues. Germline V gene sequence: CDR1 SEHNR, CDR2 FQNEAQ (reference sequence). In DNA, the CDR3 is TGTGCCAGCAGCTTTCGGGATACGCAGTATTTT. This gives the protein CASSFRDTQYF.

This chain uses TRBV4-1 with TRBJ1-1, with D maybe TRBD1 (6 bases). The ends were cut back, 4 bases at V and 5 bases at J, with 17 bases in the middle. CDR3 length: 15 residues. In germline, CDR1 is MGHRA, CDR2 YSYEKL. The CDR3, as DNA: TGCGCCAGCAGCCGGAAGGGGGTGGAAGAAACTGAAGCTTTCTTT. Translation gives CASSRKGVEETEAFF.

J is TRBJ1-2 and V is TRBV19; D is unresolved. This CDR3 region has 11 residues. Germline CDR1 and CDR2: LNHDA and SQIVND (reference sequence). V was shortened by 3 bases and J by 5 bases, with 4 bases between the two germline ends. CDR3 loop: CASSMDYGYTF. In DNA form, the CDR3 reads TGTGCCAGTAGTATGGATTATGGCTACACCTTC. Complete variable domain (other parts from reference TRBV19 and TRBJ1-2): DGGITQSPKYLFRKEGQNVTLSCEQNLNHDAMYWYRQDPGQGLRLIYYSQIVNDFQKGDIAEGYSVSREKKESFPLTVTSAQKNPTAFYLCASSMDYGYTFGSGTRLTVV.

The chain recombines TRBV5-4 with TRBJ2-3; maybe TRBD1 (5 bases). This CDR3 comprises 16 residues. Looked up from germline, CDR1 is SGHNT and CDR2 is YYREEE (reference sequence). The V gene lost 0 bases and the J gene lost 0 bases, with 11 bases spanning the gap. The CDR3 sequence is CASSLASGRSTDTQYF. Here the CDR3 DNA reads TGTGCCAGCAGCTTGGCTTCAGGGCGTAGCACAGATACGCAGTATTTT.

The chain recombines TRBV9 with TRBJ2-5; D is ambiguous. The CDR3 sequence is 13 residues long. Trimming removed 0 bases from V and 7 bases from J, with 10 bases in between. Germline V gene sequence: CDR1 SGDLS, CDR2 YYNGEE. CDR3 loop: CASSVESGGTQYF. CDR3 sequence (DNA): TGTGCCAGCAGCGTAGAGTCAGGCGGGACCCAGTACTTC.

The chain couples TRBV13 to TRBJ2-1; 8 bases map to TRBD1. V gave up 4 bases and J gave up 3 bases; unmatched junction bases: 5. The CDR3 extends over 15 amino acids. Germline V gene sequence: CDR1 PRHDT, CDR2 FYEKMQ (reference sequence). Here the CDR3 reads CASSSGQGHYNEQFF. The CDR3, as DNA: TGTGCCAGCAGCTCCGGACAGGGCCACTACAATGAGCAGTTCTTC.

This chain links TRBV7-2 with TRBJ2-1; D tentatively fits TRBD1 or TRBD2 (5 bases each). The CDR3 has 17 amino acids. Trimming took off 2 bases at V and 6 bases at J, with 20 bases between the two ends. CDR1 and CDR2 (germline): SGHTA, FQGNSA. The CDR3 nucleotides are TGTGCCAGCAGCTTACCCCTGAGGGCAGGGATCTCCAATGAGCAGTTCTTC. Protein: CASSLPLRAGISNEQFF. The full variable domain, completed using reference TRBV7-2 and TRBJ2-1, is GAGVSQSPSNKVTEKGKDVELRCDPISGHTALYWYRQSLGQGLEFLIYFQGNSAPDKSGLPSDRFSAERTGGSVSTLTIQRTQQEDSAVYLCASSLPLRAGISNEQFFGPGTRLTVL.

CDR3 region: CASSLEASETYEQYF. The CDR3 DNA follows: TGTGCCAGCAGCCTAGAGGCTAGCGAAACCTACGAGCAGTACTTC. The rearrangement uses TRBV9 and TRBJ2-7, with a weak D call TRBD2 (6 bases). This CDR3 contains 15 residues. Germline CDR1 is SGDLS and CDR2 is YYNGEE. V lost 4 bases and J lost 2, with 16 bases in between.

This rearrangement joins TRBV3-1 (or the pseudogene TRBV3-2) to TRBJ2-5; TRBD2 is a possible D gene (6 bases). V was cut by 1 base and J by 4 bases, with 13 bases left in between. There are 15 residues in the CDR3. Germline V lookup: CDR1 LGHDT, CDR2 YNNKEL (reference sequence). CDR3 nucleotide sequence: TGTGCCAGCAGCCAAGGGGACTTGCCGGGAGAGACCCAGTACTTC. Its translation: CASSQGDLPGETQYF.

In this sample, this clone turned up once. The chain links TRBV5-5 to TRBJ2-7; a possible D gene is TRBD1 (5 bases). CDR1 and CDR2 (germline): SGHKS, YYEKEE (reference sequence). Trimming stripped 2 bases from V and 6 bases from J, with 15 bases between. The CDR3 contains 14 residues. The CDR3 sequence: CASSFRNQGREQYF. The CDR3 DNA is TGTGCCAGCAGCTTCCGTAATCAGGGTCGCGAGCAGTACTTC.

The chain is built from TRBV6-6 and TRBJ1-2; 9 positions match TRBD1. V lost 4 bases, J lost 6 bases, and 3 bases stayed unmatched. Germline values: CDR1 MNHNY, CDR2 SVGAGI (reference sequence). CDR3 length: 13 amino acids. The CDR3 is CASSSGTGNGYTF. CDR3 sequence (DNA): TGTGCCAGCAGTTCCGGGACAGGGAATGGCTACACCTTC.

This clone was found a few times. J is TRBJ2-7 and V is TRBV6-6; no firm D call. Trimming pared 7 bases from V and 1 base from J, leaving 8 bases between. The CDR3 length is 12 residues. Germline lookup yields CDR1 MNHNY and CDR2 SVGAGI (reference sequence). The CDR3 coding sequence is TGTGCCAGCAAAGAAAATTCCTACGAGCAGTACTTC. Its translation is CASKENSYEQYF.

This clone was seen a handful of times. The chain recombines TRBV19 with TRBJ2-7, with D unresolved. V gave up 5 bases and J gave up 4 bases, with 18 bases separating them. The germline CDR1 and CDR2 sequences are LNHDA and SQIVND (reference sequence). The CDR3 sequence is 15 residues long. DNA for the CDR3: TGTGCCAGTAGTCTGGGGAAGCTTGGGCGGTACGAGCAGTACTTC. Amino acid sequence: CASSLGKLGRYEQYF.

The chain combines TRBV24-1 with TRBJ2-7; TRBD1 agrees at 9 bases. The CDR3 covers 15 residues. J lost 7 bases, V lost 4 bases, and 10 bases had no gene match. The germline gives CDR1 KGHDR, CDR2 SFDVKD. The CDR3 nucleotides are TGTGCCACCAGTGACCCCGGGACAGGGAGTAGGGAGCAGTACTTC. The encoded protein is CATSDPGTGSREQYF.

The chain carries TRBV9 and TRBJ2-3, with TRBD1 matching 9 bases. The CDR3 runs 14 residues. The junction had 10 bases not matched to a gene; V was cut back by 4 bases and J by 10 bases. From germline, CDR1 is SGDLS and CDR2 YYNGEE. DNA of the CDR3: TGTGCCAGCAGCTCCACGGGACAGGGTTCGGCGCAGTATTTT. Its protein is CASSSTGQGSAQYF.

The chain has TRBV28 and TRBJ2-7; D may be TRBD2 (6 bases). V dropped 4 bases and J dropped 2 bases, with 12 bases sitting between them. The CDR3 consists of 14 residues. CDR1 is MDHEN, CDR2 SYDVKM, per germline. In DNA, the CDR3 is TGTGCCAGCAGTTCAACTAGCCTGGCCTACGAGCAGTACTTC. Protein sequence: CASSSTSLAYEQYF.

The CDR3 reads CASRDGIGETQYF. The CDR3 region has the DNA TGTGCCAGCCGGGACGGGATTGGCGAGACCCAGTACTTC. The J gene is TRBJ2-5, the V gene TRBV6-5, with D perhaps matching TRBD1 or TRBD2 (5 bases each). The CDR3 runs 13 residues. Trimming took 8 bases from V and 5 from J, leaving 15 bases between them. Germline-derived CDR1 and CDR2 are MNHEY and SVGAGI.

This chain joins TRBV19 and TRBJ1-4, with D possibly matching TRBD1 (5 bases). Germline V gives CDR1 LNHDA, CDR2 SQIVND (reference sequence). V was shortened by 9 bases and J by 0 bases, with 11 bases between the two germline ends. The CDR3 is made up of 14 amino acids. The CDR3 loop reads CASRGYATNEKLFF. The CDR3 nucleotides are TGTGCCAGCCGGGGCTATGCAACTAATGAAAAACTGTTTTTT.

Comments on this clone: This sample includes further DNA sequences coding for the same CDR3. The genes are TRBV6-5 and TRBJ2-7; D unresolved. This CDR3 comprises 14 residues. Per the germline V gene, CDR1 is MNHEY and CDR2 is SVGAGI. Trimming cost V 0 bases and J 0 bases, with 6 bases left between them. CDR3 protein: CASSYSAGSYEQYF. CDR3 coding DNA: TGTGCCAGCAGTTACTCGGCTGGCTCCTACGAGCAGTACTTC.